These T cell receptor beta chains were read from a single sample in a study of CXCR3-negative and CXCR3-positive naive CD8 T cells. TCRdb re-analyzed the 5' RACE reads; it lists each CDR3 protein once, without DNA. The table for this sample gives roughly 25,000 distinct CDR3 sequences. The sample comprised naive CXCR3- CD8+ T cells from blood. The origin of the receptors is a human donor in good health. Some clones in this sample may be carry-over from other donors' samples. Both conserved end residues are part of each CDR3.

v_call: TRBV18; j_call: TRBJ2-2; cdr3_aa: CASYQGGGYTGELFF
v_call: TRBV9; j_call: TRBJ2-7; cdr3_aa: CASCPGPTSYEQYF
v_call: TRBV7-2; j_call: TRBJ2-3; cdr3_aa: CASSLVLLSSDTQYF
v_call: TRBV15; j_call: TRBJ2-7; cdr3_aa: CATSRDRGRGNEQYF
v_call: TRBV13; j_call: TRBJ2-7; cdr3_aa: CASSLGSSYEQYF
v_call: TRBV29-1; j_call: TRBJ2-7; cdr3_aa: CSVVDRDSSTGYEQYF
v_call: TRBV4-2; j_call: TRBJ2-7; cdr3_aa: CASSQDFGNPYEQYF
v_call: TRBV12-3/TRBV12-4; j_call: TRBJ2-1; cdr3_aa: CASRALGSGGYNEQFF
v_call: TRBV11-3; j_call: TRBJ2-7; cdr3_aa: CASRYGQGLYEQYF
v_call: TRBV5-8; j_call: TRBJ2-3; cdr3_aa: CASSLLAGGGTDTQYF
v_call: TRBV2; j_call: TRBJ1-4; cdr3_aa: CASSLDRGEKLFF
v_call: TRBV14; j_call: TRBJ2-3; cdr3_aa: CASSQAGDTQYF
v_call: TRBV4-3; j_call: TRBJ2-1; cdr3_aa: CASSRSAWGQDYNEQFF
v_call: TRBV21-1; j_call: TRBJ2-7; cdr3_aa: CASSNFRRAPGDGLTYEQYF
v_call: TRBV2; j_call: TRBJ2-7; cdr3_aa: CASRTTGTYEQYF